This T cell receptor beta chain derives from a study of blood T cell repertoires in COVID-19 (dated by TCRdb to between 2020 and 2021). Regarding the research as a whole: Samples from collaborators originated in the United States, Italy and Spain and spanned both the acute and convalescent phases of COVID-19. The material from the prospective study consisted of cDNA or gDNA derived from T cells, B-cell-depleted T cells, or PBMCs. Subjects who had been exposed to COVID-19, were actively infected with it, or had recovered from it provided the deeply sampled blood TCRbeta repertoires that made up the dataset. A freely available public database, intended as a resource for researchers studying the immune response to SARS-CoV-2, is where the repertoires were released. Samples came from the ongoing ImmuneRACE study (first 160 participants) plus 1,254 subjects from 6 global collaborators. The sample metadata nearly always contained a de-identified subject ID, COVID-19 status, age in years and sex. HLA class I and class II types, where available, came from metadata supplied by the sample provider rather than from assay-based typing. Beyond this particular receptor, the publication reports: Clinical and demographic metadata were provided uncurated, with the amount varying by source and participant.

One collaborating source in Seattle enrolled patients during active infection and followed them longitudinally through the course of disease. Each collaborating institution followed its own protocols to collect whole blood in K2EDTA tubes. For TCRbeta analysis, collaborator samples were shipped as frozen whole blood, as isolated PBMCs, or as DNA extracted from either sample type. Taken from the germline V gene (reference sequence), the CDR1 and CDR2 loops are LNHDA and SQIVND. Unmatched junction bases come to 3, with V trimmed by 1 base and J by 2 bases. The CDR3 holds 15 amino acids from the cysteine to the phenylalanine. Only the CDR3 portion is preserved as DNA: 45 bases, with reading frame beginning at the first base. A remark on this clone: Its antigen remains unidentified. No clone much larger than this one lies a single base away; base qualities are absent.

TCRbeta CDR3 regions were amplified from genomic DNA using the immunoSEQ Assay, a bias-controlled multiplex PCR. In the paper's pipeline: Within the assay, amplification of reference gene primers was used to estimate how many nucleated cells each sample contained. Sequence reads were collapsed and filtered to measure the absolute abundance of every unique TCRbeta CDR3 rearrangement. For each sample, productive Simpson clonality was calculated as the square root of Simpson's diversity index across productive rearrangements. This immuneACCESS table, as held by TCRdb, lists in-frame sequences with V and J called but not all clones. Of the missing ones, under half trace to an unresolved V gene in checked studies; the others have no known cause. V, J and clone size derive from that table, while D and trimming were established from the DNA sequence. This sample has approximately 110,000 clones in its table, and roughly 92% of those were observed once. The ten largest account for around 2.1% of the sample.

Sequenced: peripheral blood. In this chain, TRBV19 is recombined with TRBJ1-1, and 8 bases in between align with TRBD1. The TCR was taken from a man aged 50 or older with COVID-19, enrolled during active disease. The CDR3 protein sequence reads: CASSIGGTGNTEAFF. The bases read TGTGCCAGTAGTATAGGGGGGACAGGAAACACTGAAGCTTTCTTT.